Below, 27 T cell receptor beta chains from the same sample are listed, as sequenced in a study of blood T cell repertoires in COVID-19 (dated by TCRdb to about 2020). Receptor amplification or capture employed the immunoSEQ multiplex PCR assay. Entries here come from immuneACCESS through TCRdb and include only in-frame sequences with V and J called. Some clones fail to appear in such tables; in the studies checked, an unresolved V gene covers under half of the shortfall, and the cause of the remainder is unknown. The sample table lists 60,000 or so clones, less than 90% of them with a count of one. The ten largest clones add up to approximately 9.2% of the sample. The sample consisted of peripheral blood. The origin of the receptors is a woman aged 70 to 79 with active COVID-19.

The CDR3 nucleotides are TGTGCCAGCTCACAAACAGGGGGCTCCTACAATGAGCAGTTCTTC. Its protein is CASSQTGGSYNEQFF. The chain carries TRBV18 and TRBJ2-1, with 8 bases identical to TRBD1. The germline gives CDR1 KGHSH, CDR2 LQKENI. The CDR3 is made up of 15 amino acids. Germline trimming cut 4 bases from V and 0 bases from J; bases unmatched to any gene: 2. Looking up the rest from reference TRBV18 and TRBJ2-1 gives the full variable domain: NAGVMQNPRHLVRRRGQEARLRCSPMKGHSHVYWYRQLPEEGLKFMVYLQKENIIDESGMPKERFSAEFPKEGPSILRIQQVVRGDSAAYFCASSQTGGSYNEQFFGPGTRLTVL.

Only one count was recorded for this clone. J is TRBJ2-7 and V is TRBV2; 7 bases fit TRBD1. Trimming at V came to 6 bases and at J to 4 bases, leaving 3 bases not matched to a gene. CDR3 length: 12 residues. Per the germline V gene, CDR1 is SNHLY and CDR2 is FYNNEI. The CDR3 DNA reads as TGTGCCAGCAGAGGGACAGCGTACGAGCAGTACTTC. It encodes CASRGTAYEQYF.

The gene calls are TRBV28 and TRBJ2-5; tentative D call: TRBD1 (6 bases). Germline V gene sequence: CDR1 MDHEN, CDR2 SYDVKM. V shed 4 bases and J shed 1 base, with 10 bases lying between them. The CDR3 loop spans 14 amino acids. The CDR3 DNA sequence: TGTGCCAGCAGTTGGCAGGGGTTCCAAGAGACCCAGTACTTC. Protein: CASSWQGFQETQYF.

Here the CDR3 reads CASGGHKGDEEKLFF. In DNA, the CDR3 is TGTGCCAGCGGGGGACACAAGGGCGATGAGGAAAAACTGTTTTTT. This chain connects TRBV2 to TRBJ1-4, with D possibly matching TRBD1 (6 bases). Per germline, CDR1 SNHLY and CDR2 FYNNEI. V lost 8 bases, J lost 8 bases, and 21 bases lay in between. This CDR3 has 15 amino acids. The variable domain in full, completed from reference TRBV2 and TRBJ1-4, reads EPEVTQTPSHQVTQMGQEVILRCVPISNHLYFYWYRQILGQKVEFLVSFYNNEISEKSEIFDDQFSVERPDGSNFTLKIRSTKLEDSAMYFCASGGHKGDEEKLFFGSGTQLSVL.

The chain recombines TRBV28 with TRBJ2-2; D perhaps matches TRBD2 (6 bases). The CDR3 length is 16 residues. Germline V gives CDR1 MDHEN, CDR2 SYDVKM. Trimming shortened V by 3 bases and J by 5 bases, and 16 bases separated the two germline ends. The CDR3 DNA reads as TGTGCCAGCAGTTTTCCTCCGCGGGATAGGACCGGGGAGCTGTTTTTT. As protein: CASSFPPRDRTGELFF.

Regarding this clone: Within the sample, other DNA sequences also encode this same CDR3. The chain links TRBV5-4 to TRBJ2-1, with TRBD1 matching over 7 bases. This CDR3 has 13 amino acids. V dropped 0 bases and J dropped 9; count of bases not matched to a gene: 3. Germline V gene sequence: CDR1 SGHNT, CDR2 YYREEE (reference sequence). The CDR3 loop reads CASSLEGAREQFF. CDR3 nucleotide sequence: TGTGCCAGCAGCTTGGAGGGGGCGCGTGAGCAGTTCTTC.

The chain uses TRBV15 and TRBJ2-5, with 7 bases matching TRBD1. CDR1 and CDR2 from the germline V gene are LNHNV and YYDKDF (reference sequence). This CDR3 has 15 residues. Losses at the gene ends were 3 bases for V and 5 bases for J; bases not matched to a gene: 9. CDR3 residues: CATSRYRGAGETQYF. In DNA form, the CDR3 reads TGTGCCACCAGCAGGTACAGGGGCGCCGGGGAGACCCAGTACTTC. Supplemented by reference TRBV15 and TRBJ2-5, the full variable domain reads DAMVIQNPRYQVTQFGKPVTLSCSQTLNHNVMYWYQQKSSQAPKLLFHYYDKDFNNEADTPDNFQSRRPNTSFCFLDIRSPGLGDTAMYLCATSRYRGAGETQYFGPGTRLLVL.

This clone was recorded a few times. In DNA form, the CDR3 reads TGTGCCAGCAGCCAAGATACGGGGACTGGGGCCAACGTCCTGACTTTC. This gives the protein CASSQDTGTGANVLTF. The chain has TRBV14 and TRBJ2-6; possibly TRBD2 for D (5 bases). Germline V CDR1 and CDR2: SGHDN, FVKESK. The CDR3 length is 16 residues. V gave up 0 bases and J gave up 2 bases, with 8 bases separating them.

This clone was seen a single time. The rearrangement uses TRBV4-1 and TRBJ2-7; 8 bases match TRBD2. The CDR3 length is 15 residues. Germline V CDR1 and CDR2: MGHRA, YSYEKL. V shed 2 bases, J shed 5 bases, and the junction held 8 bases outside the gene matches. This CDR3 reads CASSQFEREHNEQYF. The CDR3 DNA is TGCGCCAGCAGCCAATTTGAGCGGGAGCACAACGAGCAGTACTTC.

V usage is TRBV7-9 and J usage is TRBJ1-6; D gene ambiguous. This CDR3 spans 15 amino acids. Trimming removed 1 base at V and 7 bases at J, with 11 bases between. Germline V gene sequence: CDR1 SEHNR, CDR2 FQNEAQ (reference sequence). As DNA, the CDR3 is TGTGCCAGCAGCTTAGGCCCGGGAAGCAATTCACCCCTCCACTTT. This translates into CASSLGPGSNSPLHF.

This clone is a singleton in its sample. The chain has TRBV30 and TRBJ2-6; 10 nucleotides line up with TRBD2. Germline V lookup: CDR1 GTSNPN, CDR2 SVGIG (reference sequence). J was trimmed by 3 bases and V by 2 bases; bases with no gene match: 4. The CDR3 covers 16 residues. The CDR3 protein is CAWSTSGKGGANVLTF. CDR3 sequence (DNA): TGTGCCTGGAGTACTAGCGGGAAAGGTGGGGCCAACGTCCTGACTTTC.

J is TRBJ2-6 and V is TRBV5-1, with D possibly matching TRBD2 (6 bases). Between the trimmed V and J ends, which lost 0 bases and 0 bases, there was a span of 13 bases. Looked up from germline, CDR1 is SGHRS and CDR2 is YFSETQ. The CDR3 is made up of 18 amino acids. CDR3 residues: CASSLEAPDYSGANVLTF. In DNA, the CDR3 is TGCGCCAGCAGCTTGGAGGCTCCGGACTACTCTGGGGCCAACGTCCTGACTTTC.

This chain joins TRBV11-2 and TRBJ2-1; no firm D call. Between the trimmed V and J ends, which lost 0 bases and 5 bases, there was a span of 8 bases. From germline, CDR1 is SGHAT and CDR2 FQNNGV. The CDR3 consists of 14 residues. The CDR3 sequence: CASSLDWADNEQFF. For the CDR3, the DNA is TGTGCCAGCAGCTTAGATTGGGCCGACAATGAGCAGTTCTTC.

This chain uses TRBV30 with TRBJ2-5, with 7 bases aligning to TRBD1. Looked up from germline, CDR1 is GTSNPN and CDR2 is SVGIG (reference sequence). The CDR3 spans 11 residues. Trimming cost V 5 bases and J 5 bases; bases outside gene matches: 2. This CDR3 reads CAWDREETQYF. The CDR3 DNA is TGTGCCTGGGACAGGGAGGAGACCCAGTACTTC. Supplemented by reference TRBV30 and TRBJ2-5, the full variable domain reads SQTIHQWPATLVQPVGSPLSLECTVEGTSNPNLYWYRQAAGRGLQLLFYSVGIGQISSEVPQNLSASRPQDRQFILSSKKLLLSDSGFYLCAWDREETQYFGPGTRLLVL.

The chain links TRBV19 to TRBJ2-7; 13 nucleotides match TRBD2. Germline V gives CDR1 LNHDA, CDR2 SQIVND (reference sequence). This CDR3 comprises 18 residues. The J segment lost 2 bases and the V segment lost 10 bases, leaving 17 bases of the junction unmatched. CDR3 in amino acids: CATRGRLAGGGLTYEQYF. The CDR3 nucleotides are TGTGCCACAAGGGGGAGACTAGCGGGAGGAGGACTTACCTACGAGCAGTACTTC.

This clone is classed as medium-sized. V is TRBV24-1 and J is TRBJ2-2; TRBD1 matches at 9 bases. The CDR3 has 17 amino acids. The germline gives CDR1 KGHDR, CDR2 SFDVKD. J gave up 1 base and V 1 base, and 3 bases lay outside the gene matches. CDR3 sequence (DNA): TGTGCCACCAGTGATTTACCGGGACAGGGGAACACCGGGGAGCTGTTTTTT. Encoded protein: CATSDLPGQGNTGELFF.

This clone came up once. The chain has TRBV28 and TRBJ2-1, with D tentatively TRBD1 (7 bases). The CDR3 spans 15 residues. The V gene's germline CDR1 is MDHEN and CDR2 SYDVKM. With 7 bases removed from V and 4 bases from J, the gap between germline ends came to 17 bases. CDR3 protein: CASIPGGTEYNEQFF. CDR3 DNA sequence: TGTGCCAGCATCCCTGGGGGGACAGAGTACAATGAGCAGTTCTTC.

The chain's CDR3 is CASRAQGRYEQYF. The CDR3 DNA is TGTGCCAGCAGGGCGCAGGGGCGATACGAGCAGTACTTC. The chain uses TRBV27 and TRBJ2-7; D might be TRBD1 (6 bases). V was shortened by 6 bases and J by 4 bases, with 13 bases between the two germline ends. The CDR3 length is 13 residues. Germline-derived CDR1 and CDR2 are MNHEY and SMNVEV (reference sequence).

This rearrangement joins TRBV28 to TRBJ1-1; D uncertain. There are 12 residues in the CDR3. From germline, CDR1 is MDHEN and CDR2 SYDVKM. V lost 2 bases and J lost 8, with 9 bases in between. CDR3 nucleotide sequence: TGTGCCAGCAGTTTACAGTCCGGGGAAGCTTTCTTT. Residues: CASSLQSGEAFF.

V and J are TRBV5-1 and TRBJ2-1, with 7 positions matching TRBD2. CDR1 and CDR2 from the germline V gene are SGHRS and YFSETQ. V was pared by 0 bases and J by 0 bases, with 3 bases of the junction left unmatched. CDR3 length: 16 residues. The chain's CDR3 is CASSLEGGSSYNEQFF. The DNA for the CDR3 is TGCGCCAGCAGCTTGGAAGGCGGGAGCTCCTACAATGAGCAGTTCTTC.

The V and J genes are TRBV7-3 and TRBJ1-1; TRBD1 matches 7 bases. V dropped 5 bases and J dropped 4; count of bases not matched to a gene: 4. The CDR3 extends over 13 amino acids. Per the germline V gene, CDR1 is SGHTA and CDR2 is FQGTGA. The CDR3 sequence: CASSRQGITEAFF. Written as DNA, the CDR3 is TGTGCCAGCAGCAGACAGGGTATCACTGAAGCTTTCTTT.

This clone was seen a single time. The CDR3 protein is CASSSGRVEQYF. In DNA, the CDR3 is TGTGCCAGCAGCTCCGGGAGGGTCGAGCAGTACTTC. The rearrangement uses TRBV7-9 and TRBJ2-7; 8 positions match TRBD2. The CDR3 is 12 amino acids. The V segment lost 4 bases and the J segment 6 bases; nucleotides outside the gene matches: 2. Looked up from germline, CDR1 is SEHNR and CDR2 is FQNEAQ (reference sequence).

CDR3 in amino acids: CASSPGVRGNQPQHF. CDR3 nucleotide sequence: TGCGCCAGCAGTCCAGGGGTGAGGGGCAATCAGCCCCAGCATTTT. This chain joins TRBV5-1 and TRBJ1-5, with D perhaps TRBD1 (6 bases). The CDR3 is 15 amino acids. Germline CDR1 reads SGHRS; CDR2 reads YFSETQ. V dropped 5 bases and J dropped 2 bases, with 14 bases sitting between them.

The rearrangement links TRBV7-7 to TRBJ2-1; a weak D match, TRBD1 (8 bases). The germline V gene has CDR1 SSHAT and CDR2 FNYEAQ (reference sequence). V lost 5 bases and J lost 5, with 19 bases in between. The CDR3 sequence is 16 residues long. CDR3 in amino acids: CASSRTRTGFDNEQFF. Written as DNA, the CDR3 is TGTGCCAGCAGCAGGACTAGGACAGGGTTTGACAATGAGCAGTTCTTC.

The chain combines TRBV5-4 with TRBJ2-3; weak D call: TRBD2 (6 bases). The germline V and J ends were trimmed by 5 bases and 1 base, with 14 bases remaining between them. Germline CDR1 SGHNT, CDR2 YYREEE (reference sequence). CDR3 length equals 15 residues. The CDR3 DNA reads as TGTGCCAGCAGACCACCGGGACTTGGCACAGATACGCAGTATTTT. Translation gives CASRPPGLGTDTQYF.

The genes are TRBV7-8 and TRBJ1-5; D is undetermined. CDR1 and CDR2 (germline): SGHVS, FQNEAQ. The CDR3 covers 13 residues. The V end lost 1 base, the J end lost 8 bases, and 9 bases lay between the germline ends. CDR3 bases: TGTGCCAGCAGCTTAGGGTTGAGGGAGCCCCAGCATTTT. Translation: CASSLGLREPQHF.

J is TRBJ2-3 and V is TRBV19, with TRBD1 as a possible D gene (6 bases). The CDR3 is 16 residues long. The V and J ends lost 7 bases and 5 bases respectively, with 22 bases between them. The V gene's germline CDR1 is LNHDA and CDR2 SQIVND (reference sequence). The CDR3: CASTPRGGSVGDTQYF. In DNA form, the CDR3 reads TGTGCCAGTACCCCTAGAGGGGGTTCGGTCGGAGATACGCAGTATTTT.